This T cell receptor beta chain was sequenced for a study of shared clonotypes between healthy human individuals. The assay was carried out at the deep level. The unsorted PBMC replicate PCRs were performed with roughly 300 ng DNA, around 32,000 T cell genomes. What was sequenced on ten immunoSEQ deep assay plates was unsorted PBMC DNA. Profiling relied on immunoSEQ multiplex PCR, and the TCRdb table lists in-frame clones only, not all of them. In the table there are around 510,000 clones, around 78% of which are singletons. The germline V gene has CDR1 SGHDT and CDR2 YYEEEE. This CDR3 comprises 14 residues. The ends were cut back, 4 bases at V and 2 bases at J, with 9 bases in the middle.

The receptor's source is a woman aged 40 to 50 in good health. Some clones in this sample may be carry-over from other donors' samples. The specimen was PBMCs. This chain joins TRBV5-6 and TRBJ2-2, with D perhaps assigned TRBD1 or TRBD2 (5 bases each). CDR3 coding DNA: TGTGCCAGCAGCCCGGGACCTAACACCGGGGAGCTGTTTTTT. Amino acid sequence: CASSPGPNTGELFF.